Below are 4 T cell receptor beta chains sequenced from a single sample in a study of metastatic and nonmetastatic thyroid tumors. Before thyroid surgery, none of the patients had received any treatment. TCRdb reanalyzed the PCR reads via MiXCR. The repertoire has over 20,000 clones, 20% to 30% of them found once; the top ten carry approximately 20%. The material sequenced was blood. All receptors derive from a male donor with papillary thyroid cancer or a benign thyroid nodule (not recorded which). Some clones in this sample may be carry-over from other donors' samples.

The chain couples TRBV15 to TRBJ2-2; 7 bases map to TRBD2. Germline values: CDR1 LNHNV, CDR2 YYDKDF (reference sequence). This CDR3 has 17 residues. J was trimmed by 2 bases and V by 0 bases; bases with no gene match: 6. The CDR3 spells CATSRDLTGGNTGELFF. In DNA, the CDR3 is TGTGCCACCAGCAGAGATTTGACGGGAGGAAACACCGGGGAGCTGTTTTTT.

This clone appeared many times. This chain links TRBV7-2 with TRBJ1-3; D gene ambiguous. Germline V lookup: CDR1 SGHTA, CDR2 FQGNSA. V was cut by 1 base and J by 4 bases, with 11 bases left in between. The CDR3 has 15 residues. The DNA of the CDR3 is TGTGCCAGCAGCTTAGGTCGGACTACCGGAAACACCATATATTTT. Amino acids: CASSLGRTTGNTIYF.

This clone occurred a few times. The V and J genes are TRBV12-3 or TRBV12-4 and TRBJ1-6; no reliable D call. V was trimmed by 8 bases and J by 2 bases, leaving 1 base between them. This CDR3 comprises 11 residues. The CDR3 reads CASAYNSPLHF. The CDR3, as DNA: TGTGCCAGCGCCTATAATTCACCCCTCCACTTT.

This clone was counted between two and nine times. This chain connects TRBV6-1 to TRBJ2-7, with TRBD2 identical over 8 bases. V trimming: 5 bases; J trimming: 2 bases; junction bases outside the gene matches: 8. Germline values: CDR1 MNHNS, CDR2 SASEGT. The CDR3 runs to 15 residues. The CDR3 DNA reads as TGTGCCAGCAGTCTTCAAGCGGGAGCTCCCTACGAGCAGTACTTC. Its translation is CASSLQAGAPYEQYF.